This TCR beta chain was profiled in a study of cytomegalovirus exposure and HLA in healthy donors. As for the study in general: Early released data comprised approximately 85 million unique TCRs from HLA-typed donors.

Note on this clone: Its target is unknown.

General study points: In all likelihood, a cluster of highly shared sequence variants was a sequencing artifact. Trimming of TCR beta V- and J-genes showed a link, identified in a later analysis, to a missense DCLRE1C variant.

A multiplex PCR was run with 60 Vbeta primers and 13 Jbeta primers. Some clones are missing from TCRdb's copy, which holds only in-frame ones; the method was immunoSEQ multiplex PCR. The sample has 120,000 to 150,000 clones, roughly 76% seen once; the top ten hold 2.5% to 3%. The CDR3 covers 16 residues. The germline V gene has CDR1 SGHRS and CDR2 YFSETQ. V was pared by 1 base and J by 4 bases, with 5 bases of the junction left unmatched. The chain employs TRBV5-1 and TRBJ2-1, with TRBD2 matching over 10 bases. Specimen: PBMCs. The TCR comes from a woman aged 25 to 45 in good health and CMV-seronegative. CDR3 coding DNA: TGCGCCAGCAGCTTGCGGCTAGCGGGAGAGTACAATGAGCAGTTCTTC. Protein: CASSLRLAGEYNEQFF. Variable domain in full (rest from reference TRBV5-1 and TRBJ2-1): KAGVTQTPRYLIKTRGQQVTLSCSPISGHRSVSWYQQTPGQGLQFLFEYFSETQRNKGNFPGRFSGRQFSNSRSEMNVSTLELGDSALYLCASSLRLAGEYNEQFFGPGTRLTVL.